A selection of T cell receptor beta chains follows, all from one sample in a study of CD8 T cells in Susac syndrome. TCRdb processed the immunoSEQ multiplex PCR reads anew with MiXCR; each CDR3 protein has one entry. This table holds around 230,000 distinct CDR3 sequences, about 96% found once. The sequencing sample was made of CD4+ T cells from PBMCs. The origin of the receptors is a human donor with multiple sclerosis. CDR3s include the opening cysteine and the closing phenylalanine or tryptophan.

v_gene: TRBV12-3/TRBV12-4; j_gene: TRBJ2-2; CDR3aa: CASSQRGELFF
v_gene: TRBV20-1; j_gene: TRBJ2-3; CDR3aa: CSASGASTDTQYF
v_gene: TRBV3-1; j_gene: TRBJ2-7; CDR3aa: CASSQDPGTNYEQYF
v_gene: TRBV7-2; j_gene: TRBJ2-5; CDR3aa: CASSSIGRQETQYF
v_gene: TRBV29-1; j_gene: TRBJ2-7; CDR3aa: CSVEGWSGSLDEQYF
v_gene: TRBV30; j_gene: TRBJ1-2; CDR3aa: CAWSVGNSYGYTF
v_gene: TRBV3-1; j_gene: TRBJ1-5; CDR3aa: CASSPNSNQPQHF
v_gene: TRBV7-2; j_gene: TRBJ2-7; CDR3aa: CASSSGTGVREQYF
v_gene: TRBV19; j_gene: TRBJ1-1; CDR3aa: CASSPEGKWGAFF
v_gene: TRBV2; j_gene: TRBJ2-7; CDR3aa: CASMRDYAYEQYF
v_gene: TRBV29-1; j_gene: TRBJ2-7; CDR3aa: CSSGTGRRGEQYF
v_gene: TRBV2; j_gene: TRBJ2-3; CDR3aa: CASKSRPGLQINTDTQYF
v_gene: TRBV12-3/TRBV12-4; j_gene: TRBJ1-2; CDR3aa: CASRTRDPESPTF
v_gene: TRBV7-9; j_gene: TRBJ1-2; CDR3aa: CASSLSGGANYGYTF
v_gene: TRBV7-9; j_gene: TRBJ2-1; CDR3aa: CASSLVGREVNNEQFF
v_gene: TRBV15; j_gene: TRBJ2-1; CDR3aa: CATSRVSAGGLDNEQFF
v_gene: TRBV5-1; j_gene: TRBJ2-7; CDR3aa: CASSLWGQSSYEQYF
v_gene: TRBV29-1; j_gene: TRBJ1-3; CDR3aa: CSAGQGAFGNTIYF
v_gene: TRBV14; j_gene: TRBJ1-2; CDR3aa: CASSREGILYGYTF
v_gene: TRBV12-3/TRBV12-4; j_gene: TRBJ2-1; CDR3aa: CASSLWGAGNNEQFF
v_gene: TRBV12-3/TRBV12-4; j_gene: TRBJ2-7; CDR3aa: CASSFSRGLGEQYF
v_gene: TRBV6-1; j_gene: TRBJ2-1; CDR3aa: CASSPPDRGLLEQFF